A single sample is the source of the 8 T cell receptor beta chains below, sequenced in a study of CD8 T cells in Susac syndrome. An input of about 0.5 to 1 ug of RNA was subjected to reverse transcription using random hexamers. TCRdb used MiXCR to reprocess the immunoSEQ multiplex PCR reads, holding one entry per CDR3 protein. The data contain more than 150,000 distinct CDR3 sequences, under 95% of them seen just once; the ten biggest clones take up 0.08%. Sequencing used CD4+ T cells from PBMCs. The origin of the receptors is a human donor in good health.

This sequence joins TRBV7-2 and TRBJ2-5; D uncertain. CDR1 SGHTA and CDR2 FQGNSA come from the germline V gene. The CDR3 runs 14 residues. V lost 3 bases, J lost 0 bases, and 8 bases lay in between. CDR3 DNA: TGTGCCAGCAGCTTCAACCAGCACCAAGAGACCCAGTACTTC. The encoded protein is CASSFNQHQETQYF.

This chain links TRBV3-1 with TRBJ1-1, with 10 bases that match TRBD1. Trimming took 5 bases from V and 13 from J; bases not matched to a gene: 7. The CDR3 is 12 amino acids. Germline loops: CDR1 LGHDT, CDR2 YNNKEL (reference sequence). CDR3 nucleotides: TGTGCCAGCAGCGCCAGGGACAGGGGCATTTTCTTT. Protein: CASSARDRGIFF.

The rearrangement joins TRBV20-1 to TRBJ2-7; D remains unclear. The germline V gene encodes CDR1 DFQATT and CDR2 SNEGSKA (reference sequence). The CDR3 length is 13 residues. Trimming stripped 1 base from V and 0 bases from J, with 7 bases between. The CDR3 coding sequence is TGCAGTGCTAGAGTGGTCAGCTCCTACGAGCAGTACTTC. Translation: CSARVVSSYEQYF.

A single count supports this clonotype. The rearrangement joins TRBV25-1 to TRBJ2-7, with D unresolved. The length of the CDR3 is 13 residues. V lost 8 bases and J 3 bases, leaving 14 bases between the germline ends. Germline lookup yields CDR1 MGHDK and CDR2 SYGVNS. In DNA, the CDR3 is TGTGCCAGCTCGCGGAACCTCCTCTACGAGCAGTACTTC. It translates to CASSRNLLYEQYF.

The chain links TRBV19 to TRBJ1-5, with TRBD1 matching over 10 bases. The CDR3 is 14 residues long. Losses at the gene ends were 10 bases for V and 2 bases for J; bases not matched to a gene: 5. CDR1 LNHDA and CDR2 SQIVND come from the germline V gene (reference sequence). The CDR3 loop reads CATRGTGGNQPQHF. CDR3 nucleotides: TGTGCCACTCGTGGGACAGGGGGCAATCAGCCCCAGCATTTT. Using reference TRBV19 and TRBJ1-5 for the parts outside the CDR3, the full variable domain is DGGITQSPKYLFRKEGQNVTLSCEQNLNHDAMYWYRQDPGQGLRLIYYSQIVNDFQKGDIAEGYSVSREKKESFPLTVTSAQKNPTAFYLCATRGTGGNQPQHFGDGTRLSIL.

The chain combines TRBV7-8 with TRBJ2-5; D possibly corresponds to TRBD2 (5 bases). CDR3 size: 14 residues. Trimming shortened V by 7 bases and J by 3 bases, and 15 bases separated the two germline ends. In germline, CDR1 is SGHVS, CDR2 FQNEAQ. The CDR3 region is CASNLLDLKETQYF. CDR3 coding DNA: TGTGCCAGCAACCTCCTGGACTTAAAAGAGACCCAGTACTTC.

The V and J genes are TRBV5-4 and TRBJ2-5; D unclear. This CDR3 is built from 14 residues. V lost 0 bases, J lost 5 bases, and 11 bases lay in between. The germline V gene has CDR1 SGHNT and CDR2 YYREEE (reference sequence). CDR3 nucleotides: TGTGCCAGCAGCTTGGGCGGCAGTCCCGAGACCCAGTACTTC. Translation: CASSLGGSPETQYF.

This chain uses TRBV7-9 with TRBJ2-2; TRBD2 matches at 15 bases. Germline V CDR1 and CDR2: SEHNR, FQNEAQ (reference sequence). V trimming: 4 bases; J trimming: 8 bases; junction bases outside the gene matches: 8. The CDR3 has 17 amino acids. The CDR3 reads CASSSGTSGRPRGELFF. The CDR3 DNA reads TGTGCCAGCAGCTCCGGGACTAGCGGGAGGCCTCGGGGGGAGCTGTTTTTT.